The rows below give T cell receptor beta chains drawn from one sample of a study of blood T cells in healthy people across ages. TCRdb ran MiXCR on the 5' RACE reads and lists one entry per CDR3 protein. In the table there are about 1,600,000 distinct CDR3 sequences, approximately 40% of which are singletons. Sequenced: blood. All receptors derive from a woman aged 18 to 35 in good health. The CDR3 runs from the conserved cysteine through the conserved F or W. Each record gives: J gene, V gene, clone size, D gene, CDR3 protein, CDR3 DNA. D genes are given only for firm matches. Clone sizes are given selectively: once, few, many, or a class where the clone is expanded.

j_gene: TRBJ2-7; v_gene: TRBV19; abundance: -; d_gene: TRBD2; CDR3aa: CASSLTGTSGRPSLYEQYF; CDR3nt: TGTGCCAGTAGTCTTACCGGGACTAGCGGGAGGCCTTCCCTCTACGAGCAGTACTTC
j_gene: TRBJ1-2; v_gene: TRBV6-5; abundance: few; d_gene: TRBD1; CDR3aa: CASSYSATGDGYTF; CDR3nt: TGTGCCAGCAGTTACTCCGCGACAGGGGATGGCTACACCTTC
j_gene: TRBJ2-1; v_gene: TRBV2; abundance: -; d_gene: -; CDR3aa: CASSVHWGNEQFF; CDR3nt: TGTGCCAGCAGTGTTCACTGGGGCAATGAGCAGTTCTTC
j_gene: TRBJ2-7; v_gene: TRBV7-8; abundance: -; d_gene: -; CDR3aa: CASSFLITRGSGYNEQYF; CDR3nt: TGTGCCAGCAGTTTTCTCATCACCCGGGGGAGCGGTTACAATGAGCAGTACTTC
j_gene: TRBJ2-3; v_gene: TRBV4-1; abundance: few; d_gene: TRBD2; CDR3aa: CASSQHGAGTSGRFDSTDTQYF; CDR3nt: TGCGCCAGCAGCCAACATGGAGCCGGGACTAGCGGGAGGTTCGATAGCACAGATACGCAGTATTTT
j_gene: TRBJ2-7; v_gene: TRBV7-9; abundance: few; d_gene: TRBD2; CDR3aa: CASSQRGLAVNSYEQYF; CDR3nt: TGTGCCAGCAGCCAAAGGGGACTAGCGGTGAACTCCTACGAGCAGTACTTC
j_gene: TRBJ2-7; v_gene: TRBV12-3/TRBV12-4; abundance: -; d_gene: -; CDR3aa: CASSFGQKLYEQYF; CDR3nt: TGCGCCAGCAGTTTCGGCCAAAAACTCTACGAGCAGTACTTC
j_gene: TRBJ1-5; v_gene: TRBV6-5; abundance: few; d_gene: -; CDR3aa: CASSYSGSGGNQPQHF; CDR3nt: TGTGCCAGCAGTTACTCTGGGTCGGGAGGCAATCAGCCCCAGCATTTT
j_gene: TRBJ2-2; v_gene: TRBV12-3/TRBV12-4; abundance: -; d_gene: -; CDR3aa: CASRERGWETGELFF; CDR3nt: TGTGCCAGCCGGGAGAGAGGTTGGGAAACCGGGGAGCTGTTTTTT
j_gene: TRBJ2-7; v_gene: TRBV4-1; abundance: -; d_gene: -; CDR3aa: CASSPADSPYEQYF; CDR3nt: TGCGCCAGCAGCCCGGCGGACAGTCCCTACGAGCAGTACTTC
j_gene: TRBJ1-3; v_gene: TRBV11-2; abundance: -; d_gene: -; CDR3aa: CASSASGFGNTIYF; CDR3nt: TGTGCCAGCAGCGCGTCGGGCTTTGGAAACACCATATATTTT
j_gene: TRBJ2-7; v_gene: TRBV4-2; abundance: -; d_gene: TRBD2; CDR3aa: CASSQATSISYEQYF; CDR3nt: TGTGCCAGCAGCCAAGCGACTAGCATTTCCTACGAGCAGTACTTC
j_gene: TRBJ2-5; v_gene: TRBV4-1; abundance: -; d_gene: -; CDR3aa: CASSPPGEGTETQYF; CDR3nt: TGCGCCAGCAGCCCCCCCGGAGAGGGAACGGAGACCCAGTACTTC
j_gene: TRBJ2-4; v_gene: TRBV6-5; abundance: once; d_gene: TRBD1; CDR3aa: CASERQGAQYF; CDR3nt: TGTGCCAGCGAACGACAGGGTGCGCAGTACTTC
j_gene: TRBJ1-2; v_gene: TRBV7-9; abundance: -; d_gene: TRBD1; CDR3aa: CASSHGTANNYGYTF; CDR3nt: TGTGCCAGCAGCCACGGGACAGCAAATAACTATGGCTACACCTTC
j_gene: TRBJ2-1; v_gene: TRBV7-3; abundance: -; d_gene: TRBD1; CDR3aa: CASSLGTGGLYEQFF; CDR3nt: TGTGCCAGCAGCTTGGGAACAGGGGGCTTGTACGAGCAGTTCTTC
j_gene: TRBJ2-5; v_gene: TRBV2; abundance: few; d_gene: -; CDR3aa: CASSEGKGTQYF; CDR3nt: TGTGCCAGCAGTGAAGGCAAGGGGACCCAGTACTTC
j_gene: TRBJ1-6; v_gene: TRBV3-1; abundance: -; d_gene: TRBD1; CDR3aa: CASSQTTGVTFSPLHF; CDR3nt: TGTGCCAGCAGCCAGACGACAGGGGTCACGTTTTCACCCCTCCACTTT
j_gene: TRBJ1-6; v_gene: TRBV7-9; abundance: -; d_gene: -; CDR3aa: CASSSGNYNSPLHF; CDR3nt: TGTGCCAGCAGCTCAGGGAACTATAATTCACCCCTCCACTTT
j_gene: TRBJ2-3; v_gene: TRBV4-1; abundance: -; d_gene: TRBD2; CDR3aa: CASSQASGGGRTDTQYF; CDR3nt: TGCGCCAGCAGCCAGGCATCGGGCGGGGGGCGCACAGATACGCAGTATTTT
j_gene: TRBJ2-5; v_gene: TRBV12-3/TRBV12-4; abundance: once; d_gene: -; CDR3aa: CASSFHSGGETQYF; CDR3nt: TGTGCCAGCAGTTTCCACAGTGGGGGAGAGACCCAGTACTTC
j_gene: TRBJ2-7; v_gene: TRBV2; abundance: -; d_gene: TRBD1; CDR3aa: CASRPGTVRAYEQYF; CDR3nt: TGTGCCAGCAGGCCCGGGACAGTAAGGGCCTACGAGCAGTACTTC
j_gene: TRBJ1-5; v_gene: TRBV4-1; abundance: few; d_gene: TRBD1; CDR3aa: CASSQEQGASQPQHF; CDR3nt: TGCGCCAGCAGCCAAGAACAGGGGGCAAGTCAGCCCCAGCATTTT
j_gene: TRBJ2-3; v_gene: TRBV11-2; abundance: few; d_gene: TRBD2; CDR3aa: CASLPLSGSADTQYF; CDR3nt: TGTGCCAGCTTACCCCTCAGCGGGAGCGCAGATACGCAGTATTTT